This is a list of T cell receptor beta chains from one sample in a study of cytomegalovirus exposure and HLA in healthy donors. This table comes from immunoSEQ multiplex PCR, and its TCRdb copy is limited to in-frame clones, with some not included. The sample records more than 85,000 clones, around 80% being singletons. The sequencing sample was made of PBMCs. The receptors originated from a woman between 18 and 29 years old in good health and CMV-seronegative. The CDR3 runs from the conserved cysteine through the conserved F or W. The D gene is left open where the match is weak. For some rows the clone size is stated as once, few or many, or as a class when expanded; others skip it.

size	V	D	J	DNA	CDR3
once	TRBV6-5	NA	TRBJ1-3	TGTGCCAGCAGTTATAAGAGAACTGGAAACACCATATATTTT	CASSYKRTGNTIYF
NA	TRBV10-3	NA	TRBJ2-3	TGTGCCATCAGGAGGACTCAATCTTATAGCACAGATACGCAGTATTTT	CAIRRTQSYSTDTQYF
NA	TRBV9	NA	TRBJ1-2	TGTGCCAGCAGTCGGAACAGTAATAACTATGGCTACACCTTC	CASSRNSNNYGYTF
NA	TRBV29-1	NA	TRBJ2-1	TGCAGCGTTGAATCCGGGGGCAATGAGCAGTTCTTC	CSVESGGNEQFF
NA	TRBV30	NA	TRBJ1-1	TGTGCCTGGAGTGTATCCGACACTGAAGCTTTCTTT	CAWSVSDTEAFF
NA	TRBV7-2	NA	TRBJ2-5	TGTGCCAGCAGCTTAGCAAGGGGAAGGGAGACCCAGTACTTC	CASSLARGRETQYF
NA	TRBV6-6	NA	TRBJ1-4	TGTGCCAGCAGTCACAGCAGGGATGCTGAAAAACTGTTTTTT	CASSHSRDAEKLFF
NA	TRBV5-1	TRBD1	TRBJ1-1	TGCGCCAGCAGTTGGGGACAGGGGGCGTACACTGAAGCTTTCTTT	CASSWGQGAYTEAFF
NA	TRBV5-4	TRBD1	TRBJ2-3	TGTGCCAGCAGCTTGTTGGGGGACAGGGTCGTAGATACGCAGTATTTT	CASSLLGDRVVDTQYF
NA	TRBV6-1	NA	TRBJ1-1	TGTGCCAGCACTCAAACAGAGAACACTGAAGCTTTCTTT	CASTQTENTEAFF
NA	TRBV27	NA	TRBJ2-3	TGTGCCAGCAGTTGGACACTCACAGATACGCAGTATTTT	CASSWTLTDTQYF
NA	TRBV29-1	NA	TRBJ2-7	TGCAGCGTTCTGACGGACACGACCTACGAGCAGTACTTC	CSVLTDTTYEQYF
NA	TRBV5-1	NA	TRBJ1-1	TGCGCCAGCAGAGACTCGAACACTGAAGCTTTCTTT	CASRDSNTEAFF
NA	TRBV7-2	TRBD2	TRBJ2-2	TGTGCCAGCAGCTTTCGGGAGGGCACCGGGGAGCTGTTTTTT	CASSFREGTGELFF
NA	TRBV28	NA	TRBJ2-5	TGTGCCAGCAGTTTGGAACTAGCAGGGAAGACCCAGTACTTC	CASSLELAGKTQYF
few	TRBV6-4	TRBD2	TRBJ2-3	TGTGCCAGCAGTGCTAGCGGGGGCACAGATACGCAGTATTTT	CASSASGGTDTQYF
once	TRBV6-6	TRBD1	TRBJ1-2	TGTGCCAGCAGTTACAGGGGGCAGGACTATGGCTACACCTTC	CASSYRGQDYGYTF
once	TRBV2	TRBD1	TRBJ2-3	TGTGCCAGGGGGACAGGGGGCACAGATACGCAGTATTTT	CARGTGGTDTQYF
NA	TRBV2	NA	TRBJ2-7	TGTGCCAGCAGCCAGGGGCCCTTCTACGAGCAGTACTTC	CASSQGPFYEQYF
NA	TRBV30	NA	TRBJ2-7	TGTGCCTGGACCATAGGGGGGGACGAGCAGTACTTC	CAWTIGGDEQYF
NA	TRBV9	TRBD2	TRBJ2-2	TGTGCCAGCAGCGCACGGCTAGCGGGGGGGGTCGGGGAGCTGTTTTTT	CASSARLAGGVGELFF
NA	TRBV2	TRBD2	TRBJ2-3	TGTGCCAGCAGGGTAGCGGGCGCAAGCACAGATACGCAGTATTTT	CASRVAGASTDTQYF
NA	TRBV4-1	TRBD2	TRBJ2-3	TGCGCCAGCAGCCTTTTCGGACTAGCGGGGGGGCAAGATACGCAGTATTTT	CASSLFGLAGGQDTQYF
NA	TRBV7-2	NA	TRBJ1-1	TGTGCCAGCAGCTTAATGAGGATAGGGGCGAACACTGAAGCTTTCTTT	CASSLMRIGANTEAFF
NA	TRBV6-1	NA	TRBJ2-7	TGTGCCAGCAGTGAATACCACGGGAGCCCCTCCTACGAGCAGTACTTC	CASSEYHGSPSYEQYF
NA	TRBV7-8	NA	TRBJ1-5	TGTGCCAGCAGCTTAGGGTTTGTGGGGGCCGGCAATCAGCCCCAGCATTTT	CASSLGFVGAGNQPQHF
NA	TRBV30	NA	TRBJ2-1	TGTGCCTGGAGCAGGGGGGTTGACAATGAGCAGTTCTTC	CAWSRGVDNEQFF
NA	TRBV19	TRBD1	TRBJ1-2	TGTGCCAGTAGTCCCCAGGGGGTCAACTATGGCTACACCTTC	CASSPQGVNYGYTF
NA	TRBV5-4	NA	TRBJ2-7	TGTGCCAGCAGCACGGCCACCGGGGAGCAGTACTTC	CASSTATGEQYF
NA	TRBV7-9	TRBD2	TRBJ2-7	TGTTCCAGCAGCGGGGGCCTAGTCCTCTCCTACGAGCAGTACTTC	CSSSGGLVLSYEQYF
NA	TRBV7-9	TRBD2	TRBJ2-2	TGTTCCAGCAGCCTCCTCCTAGCGGAGGACACCGGGGAGCTGTTTTTT	CSSSLLLAEDTGELFF
NA	TRBV4-1	NA	TRBJ1-5	TGCGCCAGCAGCCAAGAATCGGGGACAATCCCCAATCAGCCCCAGCATTTT	CASSQESGTIPNQPQHF
NA	TRBV7-2	NA	TRBJ2-7	TGTACCAGCAGCCTCGCGGCGTCTAGCAACTACGAGCAGTACTTC	CTSSLAASSNYEQYF
once	TRBV10-3	NA	TRBJ2-7	TGTGCCATCAGTGAGTTACAGGGTTTCGACGAGCAGTACTTC	CAISELQGFDEQYF
NA	TRBV29-1	TRBD1	TRBJ2-1	TGCAGCGTTGAATATGGGACAGGGGGCCTCAATGAGCAGTTCTTC	CSVEYGTGGLNEQFF
NA	TRBV7-9	TRBD1	TRBJ2-7	TGTGCCAGCAGCTTAGTGGGACAGGGAAACGAGCAGTACTTC	CASSLVGQGNEQYF
once	TRBV4-2	TRBD1	TRBJ2-1	TGTGCCAGCAGCCAAGATGGTAAGAGGGGGCGGCAGTTCTTC	CASSQDGKRGRQFF
NA	TRBV7-9	NA	TRBJ2-2	TGTGCCAGCAGCCCAACACCGAACACCGGGGAGCTGTTTTTT	CASSPTPNTGELFF
NA	TRBV5-6	TRBD2	TRBJ2-3	TGTGCCAGCAGCAGGGGGACTAGCGGTACGCAGTATTTT	CASSRGTSGTQYF
NA	TRBV29-1	NA	TRBJ2-1	TGCAGCTACTCCGGGGGCTCCTACAATGAGCAGTTCTTC	CSYSGGSYNEQFF
NA	TRBV7-6	TRBD2	TRBJ2-3	TGTGCCAGCAGCTCACGACTAGCGGGGGGCACAGATACGCAGTATTTT	CASSSRLAGGTDTQYF
NA	TRBV27	NA	TRBJ1-1	TGTGCCAGCAGTTTATTCCCCCCCCACGCCACGCGCCCTGAAGCTTTCTTT	CASSLFPPHATRPEAFF
NA	TRBV9	NA	TRBJ2-1	TGTGCCAGCAGCTCAGACAGACCAAGAGCCTACAATGAGCAGTTCTTC	CASSSDRPRAYNEQFF
NA	TRBV4-1	NA	TRBJ2-5	TGCGCCAGCAGCCAAGATGAGGCAGGGGGGTTTGAGACCCAGTACTTC	CASSQDEAGGFETQYF
NA	TRBV5-4	TRBD1	TRBJ2-5	TGTGCCAGCAGCTCAACAGGGGTGGATGAGACCCAGTACTTC	CASSSTGVDETQYF
NA	TRBV2	TRBD1	TRBJ1-5	TGTGCCAGCACCGCCGACAGGGTTTGGCCCCAGCATTTT	CASTADRVWPQHF
NA	TRBV7-3	NA	TRBJ1-1	TGTGCCAGCAGCTTCTCCGTTAACACTGAAGCTTTCTTT	CASSFSVNTEAFF
NA	TRBV19	TRBD1	TRBJ2-1	TGTGCCAGTAGTAGGTCCTGGACAGGGCAAAATGAGCAGTTCTTC	CASSRSWTGQNEQFF
NA	TRBV19	NA	TRBJ1-5	TGTGCCAGTAGTATGGGCAGTGTTTATCAGCCCCAGCATTTT	CASSMGSVYQPQHF
NA	TRBV27	NA	TRBJ2-7	TGTGCCAGCGCGGGACAGTCCTCCTACGAGCAGTACTTC	CASAGQSSYEQYF
NA	TRBV13	TRBD2	TRBJ2-5	TGTGCCAGCAGCGTAAAAGCGGGACTAGCTAGCGAAGAGACCCAGTACTTC	CASSVKAGLASEETQYF
NA	TRBV6-5	NA	TRBJ1-2	TGTGCCAGCAGGGCGGGGGACTATGGCTACACCTTC	CASRAGDYGYTF
NA	TRBV10-1	NA	TRBJ2-5	TGCGCCAGTCCGCTAGCGATGAGCCAAGAGACCCAGTACTTC	CASPLAMSQETQYF